This T cell receptor beta chain was observed in a study of PD-L1 blockade in urothelial cancer. Overall study: Prior chemotherapy in patients spanned 0 to 3 regimens. Samples came from 3 weeks, at the second dose, and 6 weeks into treatment. Blood samples contained a median about 140,000 T cells.

A spike-in of synthetic TCR analog templates was added to each PCR. Generated by immunoSEQ multiplex PCR, the TCRdb table keeps only in-frame clones and is missing some. Of 85,000 to 90,000 clones listed, 85% are singletons. Time point here: pretreatment peripheral blood. Germline V CDR1 and CDR2: SNHLY, FYNNEI. J gave up 6 bases and V 5 bases, and 12 bases lay outside the gene matches. The CDR3 extends over 17 amino acids. The source was PBMCs, collected around atezolizumab (anti-PD-L1) treatment. The receptor was isolated from a man in his sixties with urothelial cancer. The rearrangement links TRBV2 to TRBJ1-5, with 11 bases fitting TRBD1. The CDR3 region is CASSLRTRDRGSQPQHF. The CDR3 bases are TGTGCCAGCAGTTTACGTACCCGGGACAGGGGGAGTCAGCCCCAGCATTTT.